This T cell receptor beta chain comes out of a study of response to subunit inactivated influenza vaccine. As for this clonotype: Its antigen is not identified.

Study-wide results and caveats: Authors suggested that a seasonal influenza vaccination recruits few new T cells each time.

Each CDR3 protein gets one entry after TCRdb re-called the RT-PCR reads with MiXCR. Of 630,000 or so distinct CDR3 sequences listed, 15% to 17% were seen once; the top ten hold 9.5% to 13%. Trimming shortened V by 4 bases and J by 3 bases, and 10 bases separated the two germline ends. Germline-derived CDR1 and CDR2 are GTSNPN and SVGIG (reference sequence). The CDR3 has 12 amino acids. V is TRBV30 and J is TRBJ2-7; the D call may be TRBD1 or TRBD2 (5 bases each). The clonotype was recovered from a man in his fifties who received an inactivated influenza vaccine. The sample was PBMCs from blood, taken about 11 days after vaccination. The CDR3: CAWTGSNYEQYF. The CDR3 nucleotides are TGTGCCTGGACAGGGAGTAACTACGAGCAGTACTTC.